This TCR beta chain was obtained from a study of T cell repertoires in cytomegalovirus infection. Study-wide results and limits: Carriers of CMV and the relevant HLA type were discriminated by public TCR beta frequency.

Each CDR3 protein is one row after TCRdb ran MiXCR on the reads. The table includes 310,000 or so distinct CDR3 sequences, about a sixth detected once. This clonotype was detected ten times or more. The antigen remains undetermined. Trimming shortened V by 1 base and J by 10 bases, and 10 bases separated the two germline ends. Germline V gene lookup returns CDR1 SGHVS and CDR2 FQNEAQ. The CDR3 has 12 residues. The V and J genes are TRBV7-8 and TRBJ1-1; D unclear. Specimen: PBMCs. This TCR derives from a human donor in good health (CMV status not recorded). Some clones in this sample may be carry-over from other donors' samples. The CDR3 protein is CASSLGAETAFF. CDR3 nucleotide sequence: TGTGCCAGCAGCTTAGGTGCCGAGACAGCTTTCTTT.